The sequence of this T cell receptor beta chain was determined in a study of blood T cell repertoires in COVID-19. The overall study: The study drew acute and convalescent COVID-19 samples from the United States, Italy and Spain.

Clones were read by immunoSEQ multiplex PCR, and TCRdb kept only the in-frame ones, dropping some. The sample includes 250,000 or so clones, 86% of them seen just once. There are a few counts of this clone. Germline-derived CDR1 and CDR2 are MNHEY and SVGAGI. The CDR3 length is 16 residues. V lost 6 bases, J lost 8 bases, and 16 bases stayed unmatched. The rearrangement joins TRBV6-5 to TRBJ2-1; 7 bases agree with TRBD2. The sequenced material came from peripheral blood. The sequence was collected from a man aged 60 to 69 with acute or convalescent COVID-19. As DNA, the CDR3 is TGTGCCAGCAGCTACGGGGCGGGCGGGAGTGCCGATGAGCAGTTCTTC. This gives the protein CASSYGAGGSADEQFF.